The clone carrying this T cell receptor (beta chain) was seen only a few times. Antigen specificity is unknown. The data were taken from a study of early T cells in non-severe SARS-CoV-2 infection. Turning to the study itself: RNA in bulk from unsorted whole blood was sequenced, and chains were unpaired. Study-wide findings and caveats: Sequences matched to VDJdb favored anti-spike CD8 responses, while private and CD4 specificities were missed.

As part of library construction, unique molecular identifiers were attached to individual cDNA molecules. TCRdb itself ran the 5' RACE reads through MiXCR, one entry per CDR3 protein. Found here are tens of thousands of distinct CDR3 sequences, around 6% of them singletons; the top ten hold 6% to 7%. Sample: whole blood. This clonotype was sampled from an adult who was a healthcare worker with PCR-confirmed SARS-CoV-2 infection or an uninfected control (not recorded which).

CDR3 nucleotides: TGTGCCTGGAAATTAATCGCGTTGTTTGGCCAATTGAACACTGAAGCTTTCTTT. Translating gives CAWKLIALFGQLNTEAFF. The V and J genes are TRBV30 and TRBJ1-1; the D is unclear. In germline, CDR1 is GTSNPN, CDR2 SVGIG (reference sequence). Trimming shortened V by 4 bases and J by 0 bases, and 24 bases separated the two germline ends. The CDR3 runs 18 residues.